Described below is a single T cell receptor beta chain sequence and its context. Its specificity is not known. This entry is derived from a study of identical twins. TCRdb recomputed calls from the 5' RACE reads with MiXCR, one row per CDR3 protein. Of 350,000 to 450,000 distinct CDR3 sequences detected, less than 20% appear once; the ten largest clones hold around 12%. Study-wide points: Some out-of-frame alpha sequences were shared by twins, and these showed excess low generation probability. Twin pairs had excess sharing that was weaker in beta out-of-frame sequences. Conclusions came from cross-sectional statistical analysis, not from following the same donors.

The CDR3 totals 17 residues. Trimming pared 5 bases from V and 3 bases from J, leaving 21 bases between. Germline lookup yields CDR1 SGHAT and CDR2 FQNNGV. All donors comprised healthy Caucasians. Sample: naive T cells sorted from blood. The receptor was derived from a man aged 45-65 years in good health. This chain uses TRBV11-2 with TRBJ2-3; D is possibly TRBD2 (5 bases). In DNA form, the CDR3 reads TGTGCCAGCAGCCCCGGGATGTGGGCTTCCTCGACAGATACGCAGTATTTT. Translated: CASSPGMWASSTDTQYF.